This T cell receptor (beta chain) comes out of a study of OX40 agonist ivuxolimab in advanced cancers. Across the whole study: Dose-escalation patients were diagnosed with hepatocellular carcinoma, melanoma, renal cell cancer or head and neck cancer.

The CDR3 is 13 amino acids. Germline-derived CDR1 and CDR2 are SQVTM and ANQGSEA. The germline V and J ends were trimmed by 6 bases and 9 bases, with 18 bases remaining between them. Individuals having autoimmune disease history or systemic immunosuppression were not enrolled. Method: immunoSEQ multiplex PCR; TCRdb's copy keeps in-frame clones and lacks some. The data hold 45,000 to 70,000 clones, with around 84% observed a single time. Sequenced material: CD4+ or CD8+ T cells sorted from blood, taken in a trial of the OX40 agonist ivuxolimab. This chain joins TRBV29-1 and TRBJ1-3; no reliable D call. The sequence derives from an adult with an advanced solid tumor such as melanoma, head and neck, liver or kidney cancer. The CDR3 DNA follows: TGCAGCGTCTGGGTCGGCCCGACGGTCACCATATATTTT. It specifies CSVWVGPTVTIYF.